This TCR beta chain came from a study of beta chain features in type 1 diabetes. As for the study in general: Patients looked much like healthy donors when it came to age, gender and cell yields.

Reverse transcription of all isolated RNA meant that expressed TCRB transcripts were sequenced. Assay: immunoSEQ multiplex PCR; the TCRdb copy retains only in-frame clones and omits some. The profile covers around 450,000 clones, with roughly 10% appearing a single time and approximately 0.05% taken by the ten largest. The CDR3 runs 14 residues. This clone was counted between two and nine times. Sequences were obtained from naive CD4+ T cells from blood. The V call is TRBV21-1, the J call TRBJ1-2; the D call in the table, TRBD1, was not verified against the DNA. TRBV21-1 is a listed pseudogene. This clonotype was obtained from a woman between 18 and 29 years old in good health. The CDR3 region has the DNA TGTGCCAGCAGCACCTGGGACAGTGGCGGTGGCTACACCTTC. Amino acid sequence: CASSTWDSGGGYTF.